This entry lists 24 T cell receptor beta chains sequenced from one sample in a study of blood T cell repertoires in COVID-19. TCRdb's table, derived via immunoSEQ multiplex PCR, lists solely in-frame clones and lacks some. There are around 19,000 clones in the sample; approximately 91% occur only once, and 7% to 8.5% lies in the top ten. The sequencing sample was made of peripheral blood. These receptors all come from a man between 65 and 80 years old with active COVID-19.

This clone rates as medium-sized. The chain combines TRBV27 with TRBJ2-1; 12 bases agree with TRBD2. Germline V lookup: CDR1 MNHEY, CDR2 SMNVEV (reference sequence). The CDR3 runs 15 residues. The ends lost 6 bases at V and 9 bases at J; junction bases unmatched: 9. CDR3 amino acids: CASRILAGGRSEQFF. CDR3 in DNA: TGTGCCAGCAGAATACTAGCGGGAGGTAGAAGTGAGCAGTTCTTC.

The chain links TRBV27 to TRBJ1-2; 8 positions agree with TRBD1. CDR3 length: 15 residues. Germline V gives CDR1 MNHEY, CDR2 SMNVEV (reference sequence). After removal of 5 bases from V and 4 bases from J, the junction contained 9 bases not matched to a gene. CDR3 sequence (DNA): TGTGCCAGCAGTGCCAACAGGGGGATCGTCTATGGCTACACCTTC. It specifies CASSANRGIVYGYTF.

The rearrangement links TRBV5-1 to TRBJ1-4; 11 bases match TRBD1. J lost 7 bases, V lost 3 bases, and 2 bases had no gene match. The germline CDR1 and CDR2 sequences are SGHRS and YFSETQ. The CDR3 is made up of 14 amino acids. The CDR3 here is CASSWTGGPEKLFF. The CDR3 nucleotides read TGCGCCAGCAGCTGGACAGGGGGCCCTGAAAAACTGTTTTTT.

A few counts support this clone. The chain links TRBV4-3 to TRBJ2-7, with TRBD2 matching 7 bases. The CDR3 totals 14 residues. Germline-derived CDR1 and CDR2 are LGHNA and YSLEER. The ends lost 0 bases at V and 6 bases at J; junction bases unmatched: 5. The chain's CDR3 is CASSQDLSGGEQYF. The CDR3 DNA reads TGCGCCAGCAGCCAAGATCTTTCGGGAGGCGAGCAGTACTTC.

The V call is TRBV27, the J call TRBJ2-1; TRBD2 matches 10 bases. CDR3 length: 15 amino acids. J was trimmed by 2 bases and V by 2 bases; bases with no gene match: 0. Germline values: CDR1 MNHEY, CDR2 SMNVEV (reference sequence). The CDR3 spells CASSLGTSAYNEQFF. Here the CDR3 DNA reads TGTGCCAGCAGTTTAGGGACTAGCGCCTACAATGAGCAGTTCTTC.

The chain recombines TRBV4-2 with TRBJ2-3; D is undetermined. CDR3 length: 13 amino acids. V was cut by 0 bases and J by 3 bases, with 4 bases left in between. The V gene's germline CDR1 is LGHNA and CDR2 YNFKEQ. In nucleotides, the CDR3 is TGTGCCAGCAGCCAAGATAGTACAGATACGCAGTATTTT. It is translated as CASSQDSTDTQYF.

The CDR3 DNA sequence: TGTGCCAGCATCCCAGGGGGGCCCGGGGAGCTGTTTTTT. It codes for CASIPGGPGELFF. V usage is TRBV28 and J usage is TRBJ2-2; TRBD1 is a possible D gene (7 bases). V was cut by 7 bases and J by 6 bases, with 12 bases left in between. Per germline, CDR1 MDHEN and CDR2 SYDVKM. This CDR3 comprises 13 residues. Drawing the rest from reference TRBV28 and TRBJ2-2, the complete variable domain is DVKVTQSSRYLVKRTGEKVFLECVQDMDHENMFWYRQDPGLGLRLIYFSYDVKMKEKGDIPEGYSVSREKKERFSLILESASTNQTSMYLCASIPGGPGELFFGEGSRLTVL.

The CDR3 protein is CASSTGQDIYGYTF. DNA for the CDR3: TGCGCCAGCAGCACCGGACAGGATATTTATGGCTACACCTTC. The chain uses TRBV5-1 and TRBJ1-2, with 7 bases lining up with TRBD1. The V segment lost 4 bases and the J segment 5 bases; nucleotides outside the gene matches: 8. The CDR3 runs 14 residues. CDR1 and CDR2 (germline): SGHRS, YFSETQ.

DNA for the CDR3: TGTGCCAGCAGCAAAGCGAAACAGGGATGGAGCACTGAAGCTTTCTTT. Translation: CASSKAKQGWSTEAFF. V usage is TRBV21-1 and J usage is TRBJ1-1; TRBD1 is taken as the D call from the table, unchecked against the DNA. TRBV21-1 is a pseudogene segment. The CDR3 spans 16 residues.

The rearrangement links TRBV2 to TRBJ1-1, with D perhaps matching TRBD1 (5 bases). The V and J ends lost 9 bases and 4 bases respectively, with 9 bases between them. The germline CDR1 and CDR2 sequences are SNHLY and FYNNEI. CDR3 length equals 11 residues. Written as DNA, the CDR3 is TGTGCCAGTTCAGGGTTCACTGAAGCTTTCTTT. Translation: CASSGFTEAFF.

The rearrangement links TRBV28 to TRBJ2-1; TRBD2 matches at 10 bases. J was trimmed by 2 bases and V by 2 bases; bases with no gene match: 3. Germline V gene data show CDR1 as MDHEN and CDR2 as SYDVKM. The CDR3 is made up of 16 amino acids. CDR3 bases: TGTGCCAGCAGTTTACCACTAGCGGGAACCTACAATGAGCAGTTCTTC. The encoded protein is CASSLPLAGTYNEQFF.

The chain couples TRBV28 to TRBJ1-2; tentative D call: TRBD1 (6 bases). Between the trimmed V and J ends, which lost 5 bases and 1 base, there was a span of 14 bases. Germline values: CDR1 MDHEN, CDR2 SYDVKM. This CDR3 has 15 residues. In DNA, the CDR3 is TGTGCCAGCAGTGTCCCCGGACAGAGTAACTATGGCTACACCTTC. This gives the protein CASSVPGQSNYGYTF.

This clone has only one observation. V usage is TRBV30 and J usage is TRBJ2-3; 7 nucleotides line up with TRBD1. CDR1 and CDR2 from the germline V gene are GTSNPN and SVGIG (reference sequence). The CDR3 has 16 amino acids. The J segment lost 2 bases and the V segment lost 1 base, leaving 9 bases of the junction unmatched. The CDR3 coding sequence is TGTGCCTGGAGTGCCTCTTGGGACAGCTACACAGATACGCAGTATTTT. Encoded protein: CAWSASWDSYTDTQYF.

This rearrangement joins TRBV6-5 to TRBJ1-2; no firm D call. The V end was cut by 2 bases, the J end by 3 bases, with 7 bases between. Germline CDR1 MNHEY, CDR2 SVGAGI. CDR3 length: 13 amino acids. CDR3 loop: CASSYENHYGYTF. For the CDR3, the DNA is TGTGCCAGCAGTTACGAGAATCACTATGGCTACACCTTC.

CDR3 region: CASSVDSTDTQYF. The CDR3 DNA sequence: TGTGCCAGCAGCGTCGACTCCACAGATACGCAGTATTTT. The chain couples TRBV9 to TRBJ2-3; D remains unclear. V was pared by 2 bases and J by 2 bases, with 6 bases between. The CDR3 covers 13 residues. Germline assignment: CDR1 SGDLS and CDR2 YYNGEE. Variable domain in full (rest from reference TRBV9 and TRBJ2-3): DSGVTQTPKHLITATGQRVTLRCSPRSGDLSVYWYQQSLDQGLQFLIQYYNGEERAKGNILERFSAQQFPDLHSELNLSSLELGDSALYFCASSVDSTDTQYFGPGTRLTVL.

As to this clone: At one boundary the junction diverges from the germline segment, which might be a read error. The rearrangement joins TRBV2 to TRBJ2-1, with 9 positions matching TRBD2. The CDR3 spans 15 residues. Germline loops: CDR1 SNHLY, CDR2 FYNNEI. CDR3 amino acids: CASRGGTSSSNEQFF. CDR3 sequence (DNA): TGTGCCAGCAGGGGGGGGACTAGCTCCTCCAATGAGCAGTTCTTC.

The CDR3 DNA sequence: TGTGCCAGCACCGTGACTCCCACCGGTGAGCAGTTCTTC. It translates to CASTVTPTGEQFF. The chain is built from TRBV5-6 and TRBJ2-1, with D hard to call. This CDR3 has 13 residues. Germline V gene data show CDR1 as SGHDT and CDR2 as YYEEEE. Trimming cost V 6 bases and J 9 bases, with 16 bases left between them.

The table lists this clone with a few counts. The CDR3 region has the DNA TGTGCCAGCAGTTATTTCGCTAGCGGGAGTGGGTACGAGCAGTACTTC. Protein product: CASSYFASGSGYEQYF. The chain combines TRBV6-2 or TRBV6-3 with TRBJ2-7; 10 bases agree with TRBD2. This CDR3 comprises 16 residues. Germline V gene lookup returns CDR1 MNHEY and CDR2 SVGEGT. The V gene end was trimmed by 3 bases and the J gene end by 4 bases; junction bases not matched to a gene: 9.

The rearrangement uses TRBV9 and TRBJ1-4; the D is unclear. The germline V gene encodes CDR1 SGDLS and CDR2 YYNGEE. The CDR3 has 15 residues. V gave up 2 bases and J gave up 0 bases, with 8 bases separating them. The chain's CDR3 is CASSVGGSTNEKLFF. CDR3 DNA: TGTGCCAGCAGCGTGGGAGGCTCAACTAATGAAAAACTGTTTTTT.

The chain couples TRBV7-2 to TRBJ1-3; TRBD1 might be the D (5 bases). The germline gives CDR1 SGHTA, CDR2 FQGNSA. Trimming cost V 4 bases and J 4 bases, with 11 bases left between them. The CDR3 sequence is 14 residues long. The CDR3 is CASSSTATGNTIYF. For the CDR3, the DNA is TGTGCCAGCAGCTCGACAGCGACCGGAAACACCATATATTTT.

The rearrangement links TRBV9 to TRBJ2-6, with TRBD2 as a possible D gene (5 bases). With 0 bases removed from V and 2 bases from J, the gap between germline ends came to 6 bases. Germline V gene data show CDR1 as SGDLS and CDR2 as YYNGEE. The CDR3 is 15 amino acids. The CDR3 nucleotides read TGTGCCAGCAGCGTAGGAGGGACTGGGGCCAACGTCCTGACTTTC. Protein product: CASSVGGTGANVLTF.

The chain couples TRBV4-1 to TRBJ1-4, with TRBD1 identical over 11 bases. The CDR3 loop spans 14 amino acids. Losses at the gene ends were 3 bases for V and 7 bases for J; bases not matched to a gene: 1. CDR1 and CDR2 from the germline V gene are MGHRA and YSYEKL. CDR3 loop: CASSQGQGVEKLFF. CDR3 DNA: TGCGCCAGCAGCCAGGGACAGGGGGTTGAAAAACTGTTTTTT.

The chain couples TRBV20-1 to TRBJ1-4, with D unclear. Trimming cost V 1 base and J 12 bases, with 9 bases left between them. The CDR3 contains 11 residues. Germline V gene sequence: CDR1 DFQATT, CDR2 SNEGSKA (reference sequence). CDR3 coding DNA: TGCAGTGCTAGAGCGCGGGAGGAACTGTTTTTT. Protein: CSARAREELFF.

This chain links TRBV19 with TRBJ1-2, with D unresolved. Germline V gene sequence: CDR1 LNHDA, CDR2 SQIVND (reference sequence). Trimming left V 6 bases short and J 1 base short, with 18 bases between. The CDR3 is 16 amino acids. The chain's CDR3 is CASRAGSLGGNYGYTF. The CDR3 DNA reads as TGTGCCAGTAGAGCTGGTTCCCTCGGAGGTAACTATGGCTACACCTTC.